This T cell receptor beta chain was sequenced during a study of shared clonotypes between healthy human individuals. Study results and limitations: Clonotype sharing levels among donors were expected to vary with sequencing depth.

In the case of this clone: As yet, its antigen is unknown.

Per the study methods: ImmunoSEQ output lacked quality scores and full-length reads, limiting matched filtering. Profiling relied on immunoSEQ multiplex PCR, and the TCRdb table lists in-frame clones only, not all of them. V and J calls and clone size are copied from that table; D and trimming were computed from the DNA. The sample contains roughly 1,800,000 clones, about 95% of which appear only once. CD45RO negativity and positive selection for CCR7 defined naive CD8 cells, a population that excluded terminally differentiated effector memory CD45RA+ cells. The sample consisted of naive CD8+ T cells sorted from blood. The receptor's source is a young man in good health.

The CDR3 nucleotides read TGTGCCAGCACGCCGAGGGGCCTCCGGACAGGGGGGGAGCCCCAGCATTTT. Translated: CASTPRGLRTGGEPQHF. V is TRBV7-2 and J is TRBJ1-5, with 10 bases identical to TRBD1. The CDR3 covers 17 residues. Germline values: CDR1 SGHTA, CDR2 FQGNSA. V lost 7 bases and J lost 8; bases outside the gene matches: 17.